The 28 T cell receptor beta chains presented below share a single source sample, sequenced in a study of CD8 T cells in Susac syndrome. With random hexamers, 0.5 to 1 ug RNA was reverse transcribed. One entry per CDR3 protein results from TCRdb running MiXCR on the immunoSEQ multiplex PCR reads. The sample contains about 190,000 distinct CDR3 sequences, 90% to 95% of which appear only once. The sequenced sample consisted of CD4+ T cells from PBMCs. These receptor sequences come from a human donor in good health.

The chain is built from TRBV2 and TRBJ2-5; 10 nucleotides line up with TRBD1. V lost 2 bases, J lost 5 bases, and 5 bases stayed unmatched. The CDR3 consists of 15 residues. Germline V lookup: CDR1 SNHLY, CDR2 FYNNEI. The CDR3 spells CASSELGQGKETQYF. In DNA form, the CDR3 reads TGTGCCAGCAGTGAATTGGGACAGGGGAAGGAGACCCAGTACTTC.

This rearrangement joins TRBV2 to TRBJ1-4, with D uncertain. The CDR3 runs to 11 residues. V lost 6 bases and J lost 4, with 3 bases in between. The germline CDR1 and CDR2 sequences are SNHLY and FYNNEI. CDR3 sequence (DNA): TGTGCCAGCAGCGGTAATGAAAAACTGTTTTTT. The encoded protein is CASSGNEKLFF.

The chain recombines TRBV20-1 with TRBJ2-3; D may be TRBD2 (5 bases). This CDR3 is 11 amino acids long. V gave up 6 bases and J gave up 4 bases, with 8 bases separating them. Germline CDR1 and CDR2: DFQATT and SNEGSKA (reference sequence). DNA for the CDR3: TGCAGTGCAACTAGATCAGATACGCAGTATTTT. Translated, it gives CSATRSDTQYF.

The CDR3 protein is CASSLNPTGPNYGYTF. In DNA, the CDR3 is TGCGCCAGCAGCTTGAACCCAACGGGGCCGAACTATGGCTACACCTTC. This sequence joins TRBV5-1 and TRBJ1-2; TRBD1 might be the D (5 bases). Germline CDR1 is SGHRS and CDR2 is YFSETQ. The ends were cut back, 1 base at V and 2 bases at J, with 15 bases in the middle. There are 16 residues in the CDR3. Filled out from reference TRBV5-1 and TRBJ1-2, the complete variable domain reads KAGVTQTPRYLIKTRGQQVTLSCSPISGHRSVSWYQQTPGQGLQFLFEYFSETQRNKGNFPGRFSGRQFSNSRSEMNVSTLELGDSALYLCASSLNPTGPNYGYTFGSGTRLTVV.

This rearrangement joins TRBV5-1 to TRBJ2-5, with D possibly being TRBD1 or TRBD2 (5 bases each). The V end lost 3 bases, the J end lost 4 bases, and 13 bases lay between the germline ends. CDR3 length: 14 amino acids. Germline lookup yields CDR1 SGHRS and CDR2 YFSETQ. DNA of the CDR3: TGCGCCAGCAGCTACCGGGACCCTGGAGAGACCCAGTACTTC. It is translated as CASSYRDPGETQYF.

The chain couples TRBV15 to TRBJ2-1; TRBD1 agrees at 10 bases. CDR3 length: 16 amino acids. Germline CDR1 is LNHNV and CDR2 is YYDKDF (reference sequence). The V gene end was trimmed by 5 bases and the J gene end by 10 bases; junction bases not matched to a gene: 14. In DNA, the CDR3 is TGTGCCACCAGCGTAAAGAGGACAGGGGGAACGGCGGAGCAGTTCTTC. Translated: CATSVKRTGGTAEQFF.

The rearrangement uses TRBV28 and TRBJ2-2; no clear D gene. Germline-derived CDR1 and CDR2 are MDHEN and SYDVKM. This CDR3 has 16 residues. Trimming stripped 5 bases from V and 0 bases from J, with 13 bases between. CDR3 nucleotides: TGTGCCAGCAGTCCGGACGGATTGGCGAACACCGGGGAGCTGTTTTTT. Translation gives CASSPDGLANTGELFF.

The CDR3 loop is CATSDLYLAGTQFF. DNA for the CDR3: TGTGCCACCAGTGATTTGTATTTAGCGGGGACGCAGTTCTTC. The rearrangement joins TRBV24-1 to TRBJ2-1; 8 nucleotides align to TRBD2. J was trimmed by 12 bases and V by 0 bases; bases with no gene match: 6. Germline loops: CDR1 KGHDR, CDR2 SFDVKD. CDR3 size: 14 residues.

This clonotype was picked up one time. J is TRBJ2-2 and V is TRBV19; D remains ambiguous. V was clipped by 2 bases and J by 8 bases, with 3 bases between them. The CDR3 contains 11 residues. Germline V lookup: CDR1 LNHDA, CDR2 SQIVND (reference sequence). The CDR3 region has the DNA TGTGCCAGTAGTATACGGGGGGAGCTGTTTTTT. This translates into CASSIRGELFF.

The chain couples TRBV6-5 to TRBJ1-2; possibly TRBD1 for D (6 bases). The CDR3 extends over 15 amino acids. Germline CDR1 and CDR2: MNHEY and SVGAGI. Trimming took 5 bases from V and 5 from J, leaving 18 bases between them. The CDR3 loop is CASSQSGGGGYGYTF. The CDR3 region has the DNA TGTGCCAGCAGTCAGTCGGGGGGGGGCGGATATGGCTACACCTTC.

This chain joins TRBV20-1 and TRBJ1-2, with D tentatively TRBD1 (6 bases). The germline V gene has CDR1 DFQATT and CDR2 SNEGSKA (reference sequence). The CDR3 is made up of 14 amino acids. The V end lost 1 base, the J end lost 7 bases, and 16 bases lay between the germline ends. This CDR3 reads CSARVGGPTGGYTF. The DNA of the CDR3 is TGCAGTGCTAGAGTGGGGGGGCCGACCGGTGGCTACACCTTC.

The chain combines TRBV7-8 with TRBJ1-2, with 9 bases lining up with TRBD1. V shed 3 bases and J 6 bases; nucleotides not matched to a gene: 5. Germline V lookup: CDR1 SGHVS, CDR2 FQNEAQ. The CDR3 is 14 residues long. As DNA, the CDR3 is TGTGCCAGCAGCTTTGGTGGGACAGGGAATGGCTACACCTTC. It is translated as CASSFGGTGNGYTF.

The V call is TRBV7-9, the J call TRBJ1-1, with 7 bases fitting TRBD1. The CDR3 runs 17 residues. J gave up 5 bases and V 0 bases, and 12 bases lay outside the gene matches. Germline V lookup: CDR1 SEHNR, CDR2 FQNEAQ (reference sequence). The CDR3 spells CASSLATAGGRGTEAFF. The CDR3 DNA follows: TGTGCCAGCAGCTTAGCTACGGCAGGGGGGCGGGGTACTGAAGCTTTCTTT.

The gene calls are TRBV9 and TRBJ1-1; D unclear. CDR1 is SGDLS, CDR2 YYNGEE, per germline. There are 18 residues in the CDR3. Trimming removed 3 bases at V and 1 base at J, with 22 bases between. For the CDR3, the DNA is TGTGCCAGCAGCGCGGAATCACCTGTAGTCAATGGGAACACTGAAGCTTTCTTT. This encodes CASSAESPVVNGNTEAFF. Looking up the rest from reference TRBV9 and TRBJ1-1 gives the full variable domain: DSGVTQTPKHLITATGQRVTLRCSPRSGDLSVYWYQQSLDQGLQFLIQYYNGEERAKGNILERFSAQQFPDLHSELNLSSLELGDSALYFCASSAESPVVNGNTEAFFGQGTRLTVV.

The chain uses TRBV12-3 or TRBV12-4 and TRBJ2-7; D gene uncertain. This CDR3 is built from 13 residues. V shed 5 bases and J shed 0 bases, with 8 bases lying between them. The DNA for the CDR3 is TGTGCCAGCAGTCCGATTGTCTCCTACGAGCAGTACTTC. It codes for CASSPIVSYEQYF.

The J gene is TRBJ1-5, the V gene TRBV20-1; the match to TRBD1 covers 11 bases. The germline V gene encodes CDR1 DFQATT and CDR2 SNEGSKA (reference sequence). Losses at the gene ends were 7 bases for V and 7 bases for J; bases not matched to a gene: 15. The CDR3 consists of 16 residues. CDR3 DNA: TGCAGTGTCAAGACGGGACAGGGGGGTTCGGGGCAGCCCCAGCATTTT. Its translation is CSVKTGQGGSGQPQHF.

The rearrangement joins TRBV10-3 to TRBJ2-7; 10 bases are a match to TRBD2. Germline lookup yields CDR1 ENHRY and CDR2 SYGVKD. This CDR3 has 14 amino acids. V lost 4 bases to trimming and J lost 2 bases; unmatched junction nucleotides: 2. Here the CDR3 DNA reads TGTGCCATCAGTGTAGCGGGGGGAACCTACGAGCAGTACTTC. It specifies CAISVAGGTYEQYF.

The V gene is TRBV7-3, the J gene TRBJ2-2; tentatively, D is TRBD2 (5 bases). Germline loops: CDR1 SGHTA, CDR2 FQGTGA. The germline V and J ends were trimmed by 4 bases and 0 bases, with 12 bases remaining between them. CDR3 length: 16 residues. As DNA, the CDR3 is TGTGCCAGCAGCTCCCGGGGAGCCGCGAACACCGGGGAGCTGTTTTTT. It specifies CASSSRGAANTGELFF.

The V call is TRBV20-1, the J call TRBJ1-2, with 7 bases fitting TRBD1. Trimming at V came to 1 base and at J to 4 bases, leaving 6 bases not matched to a gene. Germline CDR1 DFQATT, CDR2 SNEGSKA (reference sequence). The CDR3 length is 14 residues. Written as DNA, the CDR3 is TGCAGTGCTAGAGGGGACAGCCTAAGCTATGGCTACACCTTC. Amino acids: CSARGDSLSYGYTF.

The chain recombines TRBV6-1 with TRBJ2-7; no definite D call. CDR3 length: 12 residues. CDR1 is MNHNS, CDR2 SASEGT, per germline. Trimming stripped 4 bases from V and 0 bases from J, with 4 bases between. The CDR3 loop is CASSVLSYEQYF. The CDR3 bases are TGTGCCAGCAGTGTCCTCTCCTACGAGCAGTACTTC.

The chain recombines TRBV23-1 with TRBJ2-7, with a possible D match to TRBD2 (5 bases). TRBV23-1 is designated an ORF whose function remains uncertain. The CDR3 runs to 12 residues. The CDR3 loop reads CASSQSYWTSGV. CDR3 sequence (DNA): TGCGCCAGCAGTCAATCCTATTGGACGTCGGGGGTC.

This chain connects TRBV20-1 to TRBJ2-2; 7 bases match TRBD2. Germline V gives CDR1 DFQATT, CDR2 SNEGSKA (reference sequence). The CDR3 is made up of 14 amino acids. V was pared by 6 bases and J by 6 bases, with 10 bases of the junction left unmatched. CDR3 in amino acids: CSARRGEFSGELFF. The CDR3 coding sequence is TGCAGTGCCCGCCGGGGGGAATTCTCCGGGGAGCTGTTTTTT.

The rearrangement uses TRBV5-1 and TRBJ1-2; TRBD1 matches 10 bases. CDR3 length equals 16 residues. Losses at the gene ends were 4 bases for V and 7 bases for J; bases not matched to a gene: 13. Germline CDR1 is SGHRS and CDR2 is YFSETQ. The CDR3 loop is CASSLGDRGRMAGYTF. CDR3 DNA: TGCGCCAGCAGCCTAGGAGACAGGGGGCGGATGGCTGGCTACACCTTC.

This clonotype was seen just once. The genes are TRBV30 and TRBJ1-2; the D gene is possibly TRBD1 (6 bases). The V end was cut by 8 bases, the J end by 8 bases, with 21 bases between. Looked up from germline, CDR1 is GTSNPN and CDR2 is SVGIG (reference sequence). This CDR3 is built from 13 residues. This CDR3 reads CAMEGGGTRGYTF. CDR3 nucleotide sequence: TGTGCCATGGAGGGGGGGGGCACGCGAGGCTACACCTTC.

Turning to this clonotype: One junction end does not reproduce the germline sequence, and a read error may be involved. This chain links TRBV6-6 with TRBJ2-3; D not resolved. This CDR3 contains 12 residues. The germline CDR1 and CDR2 sequences are MNHNY and SVGAGI (reference sequence). This CDR3 reads CASSSPTNTQYF. The CDR3 DNA is TGTGCCAGCAGTTCCCCCACAAATACGCAGTATTTT.

The chain joins TRBV5-1 to TRBJ1-4; 8 bases match TRBD1. CDR1 and CDR2 from the germline V gene are SGHRS and YFSETQ. Trimming removed 2 bases from V and 7 bases from J; junction bases left unmatched: 7. This CDR3 region has 15 residues. The CDR3 is CASSLAGGLVEKLFF. CDR3 sequence (DNA): TGCGCCAGCAGCTTAGCAGGGGGCTTGGTTGAAAAACTGTTTTTT. Filled out from reference TRBV5-1 and TRBJ1-4, the complete variable domain reads KAGVTQTPRYLIKTRGQQVTLSCSPISGHRSVSWYQQTPGQGLQFLFEYFSETQRNKGNFPGRFSGRQFSNSRSEMNVSTLELGDSALYLCASSLAGGLVEKLFFGSGTQLSVL.

V usage is TRBV11-2 and J usage is TRBJ1-1; tentatively, D is TRBD1 (5 bases). Trimming removed 8 bases from V and 1 base from J, with 17 bases in between. The CDR3 sequence is 15 residues long. Germline lookup yields CDR1 SGHAT and CDR2 FQNNGV. The CDR3 spells CASEVGVQGNTEAFF. DNA of the CDR3: TGTGCCAGCGAGGTCGGGGTGCAGGGGAACACTGAAGCTTTCTTT.

This chain connects TRBV7-6 to TRBJ2-5; D is possibly TRBD2 (7 bases). The CDR3 spans 18 residues. Germline values: CDR1 SGHVS, CDR2 FNYEAQ. The V and J ends lost 5 bases and 0 bases respectively, with 22 bases between them. In DNA form, the CDR3 reads TGTGCCAGCAGCCCAGGAGGATTGGGGGGGCGGTACCAAGAGACCCAGTACTTC. Translated: CASSPGGLGGRYQETQYF.